The 9 T cell receptor beta chains presented below share a single source sample, sequenced in a study of blood T cell repertoires in COVID-19. TCRdb keeps only in-frame clones here, not all; method: immunoSEQ multiplex PCR. The sample consists of a few hundred thousand clones, around 83% of them appearing once. Material for sequencing was peripheral blood. The receptors here all came from a human donor in a cohort sampled during active COVID-19.

This sequence joins TRBV19 and TRBJ1-6; D perhaps matches TRBD1 (5 bases). Trimming left V 4 bases short and J 2 bases short, with 12 bases between. The CDR3 has 16 residues. Germline values: CDR1 LNHDA, CDR2 SQIVND (reference sequence). CDR3 loop: CASSNGGTAYNSPLHF. The CDR3 DNA sequence: TGTGCCAGTAGTAACGGGGGGACGGCCTATAATTCACCCCTCCACTTT.

This chain joins TRBV7-9 and TRBJ2-2; TRBD2 aligns across 10 bases. This CDR3 has 16 amino acids. J lost 2 bases, V lost 5 bases, and 5 bases had no gene match. CDR1 is SEHNR, CDR2 FQNEAQ, per germline (reference sequence). The CDR3 nucleotides are TGTGCCAGCAGCATGAGCGGGAGGGTAAACACCGGGGAGCTGTTTTTT. Translated, it gives CASSMSGRVNTGELFF.

The V gene is TRBV2, the J gene TRBJ2-7; D unclear. Trimming shortened V by 7 bases and J by 4 bases, and 17 bases separated the two germline ends. Per germline, CDR1 SNHLY and CDR2 FYNNEI. This CDR3 region has 14 residues. DNA for the CDR3: TGTGCCAGCATTCCTAGAAAAGCTGTGTACGAGCAGTACTTC. It is translated as CASIPRKAVYEQYF.

V and J are TRBV6-2 or TRBV6-3 and TRBJ1-3, with 12 nucleotides matching TRBD1. Germline CDR1 reads MNHEY; CDR2 reads SVGEGT. This CDR3 has 15 amino acids. J lost 7 bases, V lost 0 bases, and 1 base had no gene match. The CDR3 DNA is TGTGCCAGCAGTTACTCCGGGACAGGGGGCAACACCATATATTTT. It encodes CASSYSGTGGNTIYF.

V is TRBV7-2 and J is TRBJ2-7; 10 nucleotides match TRBD2. The length of the CDR3 is 14 residues. V was clipped by 4 bases and J by 0 bases; unmatched bases: 0. CDR1 is SGHTA and CDR2 is FQGNSA in the germline V gene. In nucleotides, the CDR3 is TGTGCCAGCAGCTCTAGCGGGGGCTCCTACGAGCAGTACTTC. This sequence encodes CASSSSGGSYEQYF.

The genes are TRBV19 and TRBJ2-3; 12 bases are a match to TRBD2. Germline CDR1 is LNHDA and CDR2 is SQIVND (reference sequence). This CDR3 region has 15 residues. J gave up 4 bases and V 5 bases, and 4 bases lay outside the gene matches. The CDR3 DNA follows: TGTGCCAGTAGTCTCCTAGCGGGAGGGCCAGATACGCAGTATTTT. Protein product: CASSLLAGGPDTQYF.

The V and J genes are TRBV19 and TRBJ2-1; D possibly corresponds to TRBD2 (6 bases). The CDR3 consists of 15 residues. From germline, CDR1 is LNHDA and CDR2 SQIVND (reference sequence). V shed 6 bases and J shed 8 bases, with 20 bases lying between them. For the CDR3, the DNA is TGTGCCAGTAGGCGGAGGGGAGGCCCGACGGATGAGCAGTTCTTC. Translation gives CASRRRGGPTDEQFF.

The chain carries TRBV10-2 and TRBJ1-5; D possibly corresponds to TRBD1 (5 bases). CDR1 is WSHSY, CDR2 SAAADI, per germline. The CDR3 totals 15 residues. V lost 3 bases and J 2 bases, leaving 11 bases between the germline ends. CDR3 sequence (DNA): TGCGCCAGCAGTGATAGGGGTAAAGGCAATCAGCCCCAGCATTTT. Translating gives CASSDRGKGNQPQHF.

The CDR3 DNA follows: TGTGCCAGCAGCCAAGATACATGGAACAGGGCCCCGATATCCTTCCGGGACGGGACCCAGTACTTC. Amino acids: CASSQDTWNRAPISFRDGTQYF. This sequence joins TRBV3-1 (or the pseudogene TRBV3-2) and TRBJ2-5, with a weak D call TRBD1 (6 bases). The CDR3 contains 22 residues. From germline, CDR1 is LGHDT and CDR2 YNNKEL (reference sequence). Trimming took 0 bases from V and 7 from J, leaving 36 bases between them.